This T cell receptor beta chain was documented in a study of neoadjuvant anti-PD-1 for oral cavity cancer. Broader study findings: Each response group had just three patients in TCR analyses.

On this clone: What it recognizes is unknown.

Patients were newly diagnosed with stage II-IVA oral cavity squamous cell carcinoma without prior systemic or radiation treatment. Cohort: HPV-negative, locally advanced oral cavity squamous cell carcinoma patients. The table came from immunoSEQ multiplex PCR; TCRdb's copy has only in-frame clones and leaves some out. Of approximately 32,000 clones listed, more than 75% are singletons. The CDR3 contains 13 residues. Germline V gene sequence: CDR1 SSHAT, CDR2 FNYEAQ (reference sequence). V lost 4 bases and J lost 6; bases outside the gene matches: 5. This sequence was found in a person aged 40 to 85 with oral cavity squamous cell carcinoma. The material sequenced was PBMCs, taken before nivolumab (anti-PD-1) treatment. The rearrangement links TRBV7-7 to TRBJ2-7, with 8 bases matching TRBD1. DNA of the CDR3: TGTGCCAGCAGCTCGGACAGGGCGGGCGAGCAGTACTTC. Translation: CASSSDRAGEQYF.